The 26 T cell receptor beta chains reported below all come from one sample, sequenced in a study of cytomegalovirus exposure and HLA in healthy donors. The PCR was carried out with 60 Vbeta primers and 13 Jbeta primers. TCRdb keeps only in-frame clones here, not all; method: immunoSEQ multiplex PCR. This sample has approximately 95,000 clones, with around 75% found just once. The sequenced material came from PBMCs. The receptor set was obtained from a man between 18 and 35 years old in good health and CMV-seropositive.

This clone was seen a single time. The chain is built from TRBV19 and TRBJ1-1; a weak D match, TRBD1 (6 bases). CDR3 length: 14 amino acids. Germline lookup yields CDR1 LNHDA and CDR2 SQIVND (reference sequence). With 3 bases removed from V and 6 bases from J, the gap between germline ends came to 14 bases. In DNA form, the CDR3 reads TGTGCCAGTAGTATGACAGGACGTTCACCTGAAGCTTTCTTT. It codes for CASSMTGRSPEAFF.

This rearrangement joins TRBV4-1 to TRBJ1-4; D possibly corresponds to TRBD1 (5 bases). The germline CDR1 and CDR2 sequences are MGHRA and YSYEKL. The CDR3 is made up of 19 amino acids. The ends were cut back, 3 bases at V and 6 bases at J, with 26 bases in the middle. DNA for the CDR3: TGCGCCAGCAGCCAGGGCGGGGGGAAGAGGTCCTCCAGGGATGAAAAACTGTTTTTT. Encoded protein: CASSQGGGKRSSRDEKLFF.

The J gene is TRBJ1-2, the V gene TRBV7-9; D is unclear. The V and J ends lost 2 bases and 4 bases respectively, with 14 bases between them. The CDR3 runs 15 residues. CDR1 SEHNR and CDR2 FQNEAQ come from the germline V gene (reference sequence). The CDR3 sequence is CASSLSADPSYGYTF. In nucleotides, the CDR3 is TGTGCCAGCAGCTTATCTGCGGATCCGAGCTATGGCTACACCTTC.

The DNA of the CDR3 is TGTGCCAGCAGTCAAAACAGGGTCTACGAGCAGTACTTC. It translates to CASSQNRVYEQYF. V gene TRBV6-1 combines with J gene TRBJ2-7, with D maybe TRBD1 (6 bases). This CDR3 has 13 residues. Trimming left V 5 bases short and J 3 bases short, with 11 bases between. Germline CDR1 reads MNHNS; CDR2 reads SASEGT.

This clone was counted between two and nine times. The rearrangement links TRBV5-1 to TRBJ2-3; a possible D gene is TRBD2 (7 bases). There are 15 residues in the CDR3. The V end lost 4 bases, the J end lost 1 base, and 13 bases lay between the germline ends. Per the germline V gene, CDR1 is SGHRS and CDR2 is YFSETQ. This chain's CDR3 is CASSLRGAGTDTQYF. The CDR3 DNA sequence: TGCGCCAGCAGCCTACGGGGGGCCGGCACAGATACGCAGTATTTT. Supplemented by reference TRBV5-1 and TRBJ2-3, the full variable domain reads KAGVTQTPRYLIKTRGQQVTLSCSPISGHRSVSWYQQTPGQGLQFLFEYFSETQRNKGNFPGRFSGRQFSNSRSEMNVSTLELGDSALYLCASSLRGAGTDTQYFGPGTRLTVL.

With regard to this clone: A junction boundary mismatches the germline segment, possibly from a read error. This chain joins TRBV18 and TRBJ2-1, with 9 bases aligning to TRBD2. Germline lookup yields CDR1 KGHSH and CDR2 LQKENI. The CDR3 spans 15 residues. The CDR3 region has the DNA TGTGCCAGCTCACCAGCCGGGACTAGCCCTACACAGTGGCTCTTC. Amino acid sequence: CASSPAGTSPTQWLF.

The J gene is TRBJ2-2, the V gene TRBV5-1; 7 bases agree with TRBD2. J lost 7 bases, V lost 3 bases, and 12 bases had no gene match. Germline V lookup: CDR1 SGHRS, CDR2 YFSETQ. There are 16 residues in the CDR3. The CDR3 here is CASSSLAGQAGGELFF. The CDR3 nucleotides are TGCGCCAGCAGCTCCTTAGCGGGCCAGGCTGGCGGGGAGCTGTTTTTT.

This chain joins TRBV28 and TRBJ1-1; 7 bases fit TRBD1. The CDR3 spans 13 residues. The germline V gene has CDR1 MDHEN and CDR2 SYDVKM. The trim removed 3 bases at V and 4 bases at J, leaving 2 bases unmatched. CDR3 in amino acids: CASSLNRGTEAFF. In DNA form, the CDR3 reads TGTGCCAGCAGTTTGAACAGGGGCACTGAAGCTTTCTTT.

This clone came up once. The gene calls are TRBV6-6 and TRBJ2-5; 8 nucleotides match TRBD1. The CDR3 length is 14 residues. The germline gives CDR1 MNHNY, CDR2 SVGAGI (reference sequence). J gave up 5 bases and V 6 bases, and 8 bases lay outside the gene matches. The CDR3 is CASSPDRVRETQYF. CDR3 nucleotides: TGTGCCAGCAGCCCGGACAGGGTGAGGGAGACCCAGTACTTC.

The chain has TRBV5-1 and TRBJ2-3, with D tentatively TRBD1 (5 bases). Trimming left V 0 bases short and J 0 bases short, with 8 bases between. The V gene's germline CDR1 is SGHRS and CDR2 YFSETQ. The CDR3 extends over 15 amino acids. CDR3 in DNA: TGCGCCAGCAGCTTGGTCTCAGGGAGCACAGATACGCAGTATTTT. As protein: CASSLVSGSTDTQYF.

This sequence joins TRBV29-1 and TRBJ2-7; 9 nucleotides line up with TRBD1. From germline, CDR1 is SQVTM and CDR2 ANQGSEA. V dropped 4 bases and J dropped 9; count of bases not matched to a gene: 10. CDR3 size: 13 residues. CDR3 in DNA: TGCAGCGTTGGGGCTGGACAGGGGTTCCCGCAGTACTTC. The encoded protein is CSVGAGQGFPQYF.

The genes are TRBV7-2 and TRBJ2-7, with TRBD1 as a possible D gene (6 bases). Germline V CDR1 and CDR2: SGHTA, FQGNSA. The CDR3 has 14 amino acids. With 1 base removed from V and 0 bases from J, the gap between germline ends came to 7 bases. This chain's CDR3 is CASSLGTVSYEQYF. For the CDR3, the DNA is TGTGCCAGCAGCTTAGGGACAGTCTCCTACGAGCAGTACTTC. The complete variable domain, with remaining parts taken from reference TRBV7-2 and TRBJ2-7, reads GAGVSQSPSNKVTEKGKDVELRCDPISGHTALYWYRQSLGQGLEFLIYFQGNSAPDKSGLPSDRFSAERTGGSVSTLTIQRTQQEDSAVYLCASSLGTVSYEQYFGPGTRLTVT.

The chain links TRBV5-1 to TRBJ2-6; 9 nucleotides align to TRBD1. The CDR3 sequence is 17 residues long. V dropped 5 bases and J dropped 1; count of bases not matched to a gene: 7. Germline V gives CDR1 SGHRS, CDR2 YFSETQ. The CDR3 spells CASRPGTGSSGANVLTF. The DNA for the CDR3 is TGCGCCAGCAGACCCGGGACAGGGTCGTCTGGGGCCAACGTCCTGACTTTC.

The chain has TRBV30 and TRBJ1-4, with TRBD1 matching 9 bases. The CDR3 covers 16 residues. J was trimmed by 8 bases and V by 4 bases; bases with no gene match: 14. CDR1 is GTSNPN, CDR2 SVGIG, per germline (reference sequence). CDR3 loop: CAWKLLQGAPGEKLFF. Written as DNA, the CDR3 is TGTGCCTGGAAACTCTTACAGGGGGCGCCAGGGGAAAAACTGTTTTTT.

This chain links TRBV7-9 with TRBJ2-5; 12 nucleotides match TRBD2. The CDR3 spans 16 residues. CDR1 SEHNR and CDR2 FQNEAQ come from the germline V gene (reference sequence). Unmatched junction bases numbered 5, after V lost 5 bases and J lost 1 base. Written as DNA, the CDR3 is TGTGCCAGCAGCCCGACTAGCGGGGGACCCCAAGAGACCCAGTACTTC. The encoded protein is CASSPTSGGPQETQYF. Together with reference TRBV7-9 and TRBJ2-5, the CDR3 gives the full variable domain: DTGVSQNPRHKITKRGQNVTFRCDPISEHNRLYWYRQTLGQGPEFLTYFQNEAQLEKSRLLSDRFSAERPKGSFSTLEIQRTEQGDSAMYLCASSPTSGGPQETQYFGPGTRLLVL.

This sequence joins TRBV5-4 and TRBJ1-1; 10 nucleotides align to TRBD1. J was trimmed by 4 bases and V by 5 bases; bases with no gene match: 8. The CDR3 totals 15 residues. Per germline, CDR1 SGHNT and CDR2 YYREEE (reference sequence). CDR3 DNA sequence: TGTGCCAGCAGGGGACAGGGGTTAGGTGGCACTGAAGCTTTCTTT. It yields the protein CASRGQGLGGTEAFF.

This clone was observed a handful of times. This rearrangement joins TRBV19 to TRBJ1-4; TRBD1 matches 12 bases. The V gene end was trimmed by 7 bases and the J gene end by 7 bases; junction bases not matched to a gene: 10. Germline values: CDR1 LNHDA, CDR2 SQIVND (reference sequence). The CDR3 consists of 16 residues. The CDR3 DNA follows: TGTGCCAGTAAACGGTTGCCGGGACAGGGGGCTGAAAAACTGTTTTTT. It is translated as CASKRLPGQGAEKLFF.

The chain employs TRBV30 and TRBJ1-2; D uncertain. Germline values: CDR1 GTSNPN, CDR2 SVGIG (reference sequence). CDR3 size: 14 residues. With 2 bases removed from V and 2 bases from J, the gap between germline ends came to 12 bases. CDR3: CAWSTGIGNYGYTF. As DNA, the CDR3 is TGTGCCTGGAGTACCGGGATTGGGAACTATGGCTACACCTTC.

CDR3 bases: TGTGCCAGCAGCGTCCGGGGGGCCTTCAATGAGCAGTTCTTC. Translating gives CASSVRGAFNEQFF. The V gene is TRBV11-2, the J gene TRBJ2-1; D perhaps matches TRBD2 (7 bases). Germline-derived CDR1 and CDR2 are SGHAT and FQNNGV. The CDR3 totals 14 residues. The V gene lost 5 bases and the J gene lost 6 bases, with 14 bases spanning the gap.

This clone was counted between two and nine times. The chain has TRBV5-1 and TRBJ2-7, with D perhaps matching TRBD2 (5 bases). Germline V gene lookup returns CDR1 SGHRS and CDR2 YFSETQ. CDR3 length: 12 residues. Trimming pared 1 base from V and 7 bases from J, leaving 9 bases between. The CDR3 region is CASSLLTGEQYF. The CDR3 DNA reads TGCGCCAGCAGCTTGCTCACGGGAGAGCAGTACTTC. The variable domain in full, completed from reference TRBV5-1 and TRBJ2-7, reads KAGVTQTPRYLIKTRGQQVTLSCSPISGHRSVSWYQQTPGQGLQFLFEYFSETQRNKGNFPGRFSGRQFSNSRSEMNVSTLELGDSALYLCASSLLTGEQYFGPGTRLTVT.

This clone was counted a few times. The chain combines TRBV7-9 with TRBJ2-1, with 9 bases aligning to TRBD1. V lost 5 bases to trimming and J lost 8 bases; unmatched junction nucleotides: 7. Germline V gene data show CDR1 as SEHNR and CDR2 as FQNEAQ (reference sequence). CDR3 length: 14 amino acids. The CDR3 coding sequence is TGTGCCAGCAGCCCCCGGACAGGGGAGGATGAGCAGTTCTTC. Protein sequence: CASSPRTGEDEQFF. Complete variable domain (other parts from reference TRBV7-9 and TRBJ2-1): DTGVSQNPRHKITKRGQNVTFRCDPISEHNRLYWYRQTLGQGPEFLTYFQNEAQLEKSRLLSDRFSAERPKGSFSTLEIQRTEQGDSAMYLCASSPRTGEDEQFFGPGTRLTVL.

The DNA of the CDR3 is TGCGCCAGCAGCTTGGAACAGCAAGAGACCCAGTACTTC. Amino acid sequence: CASSLEQQETQYF. V is TRBV5-1 and J is TRBJ2-5, with no clear D. CDR3 length: 13 residues. With 0 bases removed from V and 2 bases from J, the gap between germline ends came to 5 bases. Germline-derived CDR1 and CDR2 are SGHRS and YFSETQ.

This chain links TRBV30 with TRBJ2-3; D remains ambiguous. Germline V CDR1 and CDR2: GTSNPN, SVGIG (reference sequence). V was trimmed by 4 bases and J by 2 bases, leaving 7 bases between them. There are 12 residues in the CDR3. In nucleotides, the CDR3 is TGTGCCTGGACCAGACTCACAGATACGCAGTATTTT. Translation: CAWTRLTDTQYF.

This clone showed up just once. This rearrangement joins TRBV5-5 to TRBJ2-6; D gene unclear. With 3 bases removed from V and 0 bases from J, the gap between germline ends came to 16 bases. This CDR3 contains 18 residues. Germline V gene sequence: CDR1 SGHKS, CDR2 YYEKEE (reference sequence). The CDR3 reads CASSSDGALPSGANVLTF. CDR3 bases: TGTGCCAGCAGCTCAGACGGAGCCCTCCCCTCTGGGGCCAACGTCCTGACTTTC.

The genes are TRBV11-2 and TRBJ2-7; the D is unclear. Germline values: CDR1 SGHAT, CDR2 FQNNGV. Between the trimmed V and J ends, which lost 2 bases and 3 bases, there was a span of 8 bases. The CDR3 runs to 13 residues. The CDR3 nucleotides read TGTGCCAGCAGCTTAAGGAGTAACTACGAGCAGTACTTC. Translation: CASSLRSNYEQYF.

This chain connects TRBV11-3 to TRBJ1-1; TRBD1 agrees at 7 bases. V lost 4 bases to trimming and J lost 4 bases; unmatched junction nucleotides: 9. This CDR3 is 15 amino acids long. Germline V lookup: CDR1 SGHNT, CDR2 YENEEA. The CDR3 is CASSSRQGGATEAFF. The CDR3 nucleotides read TGTGCCAGCAGCTCTCGACAGGGTGGGGCCACTGAAGCTTTCTTT.